The rows below give T cell receptor beta chains drawn from one sample of a study of T cell responses to AZD1222 COVID-19 vaccine. Data came from immunoSEQ multiplex PCR; TCRdb stores just in-frame clones and leaves some out. The repertoire holds roughly 130,000 clones, with around 90% as singletons. Sequenced here: peripheral blood, sampled on day 0 of AZD1222 vaccination. Receptors were obtained from an adult in good health. The CDR3 runs from the conserved cysteine through the conserved F or W. The D gene is left open where the match is weak. The size of a clone is reported for some rows only, either as once, few or many, or as a class for expanded clones.

>TRBJ1-2|16|TRBV4-3|-|TRBD1
CASSPGTGTINYGYTF
TGCGCCAGCAGCCCTGGGACAGGGACTATTAACTATGGCTACACCTTC
>TRBJ2-3|12|TRBV20-1|-|-
CSASAVGDTQYF
TGCAGTGCTAGTGCCGTAGGAGATACGCAGTATTTT
>TRBJ2-7|16|TRBV7-3|-|TRBD2
CASSPQVAGAGSEQYF
TGTGCCAGCAGCCCCCAGGTAGCGGGAGCAGGGTCCGAGCAGTACTTC
>TRBJ1-1|12|TRBV6-2/TRBV6-3|-|-
CASSPTGLEAFF
TGTGCCAGCAGCCCGACTGGACTTGAAGCTTTCTTT
>TRBJ2-1|20|TRBV6-4|-|TRBD1
CASSGLGTGGAPFPDNEQFF
TGTGCCAGCAGTGGCCTAGGGACAGGGGGTGCGCCCTTCCCTGACAATGAGCAGTTCTTC
>TRBJ1-2|13|TRBV6-1|-|TRBD1
CASSPTGDYGYTF
TGTGCCAGCAGCCCGACAGGGGACTATGGCTACACCTTC
>TRBJ1-3|16|TRBV18|once|-
CASSPQGQSSGNTIYF
TGTGCCAGCTCACCACAAGGACAGAGCTCTGGAAACACCATATATTTT
>TRBJ2-1|15|TRBV9|-|TRBD2
CASGNSGRAWNEQFF
TGTGCCAGCGGGAACAGCGGGAGGGCGTGGAATGAGCAGTTCTTC
>TRBJ2-7|12|TRBV6-5|once|TRBD1
CASDRGPYEQYF
TGTGCCAGCGACAGGGGCCCCTACGAGCAGTACTTC
>TRBJ1-4|16|TRBV28|-|TRBD1
CASSYPKQGTREKLFF
TGTGCCAGCAGTTACCCCAAACAGGGGACGAGGGAAAAACTGTTTTTT
>TRBJ1-2|12|TRBV24-1|-|TRBD1
CATRAGGSGYTF
TGTGCCACCAGAGCAGGGGGCAGTGGCTACACCTTC
>TRBJ2-1|16|TRBV4-1|-|-
CASSQDWGSPVDEQFF
TGCGCCAGCAGCCAAGATTGGGGCAGCCCGGTCGATGAGCAGTTCTTC
>TRBJ2-7|17|TRBV7-3|-|-
CASSRWGGRETSYEQYF
TGTGCCAGCAGCCGTTGGGGGGGCAGGGAAACCTCCTACGAGCAGTACTTC
>TRBJ2-7|13|TRBV30|-|-
CAWDQGLSYEQYF
TGTGCCTGGGATCAGGGGCTCTCCTACGAGCAGTACTTC
>TRBJ2-2|17|TRBV4-2|-|-
CASSQVESNRGTGELFF
TGTGCCAGCAGCCAAGTTGAGTCCAACAGAGGGACCGGGGAGCTGTTTTTT
>TRBJ2-1|12|TRBV12-3/TRBV12-4|once|-
CASSWTHNEQFF
TGTGCCAGCAGTTGGACCCACAATGAGCAGTTCTTC